One and the same sample provided the 14 T cell receptor beta chains below, sequenced in a study of cytomegalovirus exposure and HLA in healthy donors. Both 60 Vbeta primers and 13 Jbeta primers went into the PCR. Profiling relied on immunoSEQ multiplex PCR, and the TCRdb table lists in-frame clones only, not all of them. The table records some 140,000 clones, about three quarters of them present only once. The sequencing sample was made of PBMCs. These TCRs come from a female donor in good health and CMV-seropositive.

The chain links TRBV7-3 to TRBJ2-6; perhaps TRBD2 as D (5 bases). This CDR3 contains 17 residues. The V and J ends lost 6 bases and 0 bases respectively, with 15 bases between them. Germline values: CDR1 SGHTA, CDR2 FQGTGA. DNA for the CDR3: TGTGCCAGCAGACCTGAGACGGGGTTCTCTGGGGCCAACGTCCTGACTTTC. Residues: CASRPETGFSGANVLTF.

The chain joins TRBV29-1 to TRBJ2-5, with D possibly being TRBD2 (6 bases). Trimming pared 3 bases from V and 5 bases from J, leaving 13 bases between. Germline CDR1 SQVTM, CDR2 ANQGSEA. This CDR3 contains 13 residues. CDR3 amino acids: CSVDHPAGETQYF. Here the CDR3 DNA reads TGCAGCGTTGATCACCCGGCGGGGGAGACCCAGTACTTC. Using reference TRBV29-1 and TRBJ2-5 for the parts outside the CDR3, the full variable domain is SAVISQKPSRDICQRGTSLTIQCQVDSQVTMMFWYRQQPGQSLTLIATANQGSEATYESGFVIDKFPISRPNLTFSTLTVSNMSPEDSSIYLCSVDHPAGETQYFGPGTRLLVL.

About this clone: At one end the junction does not follow the germline gene, possibly because of a read error. The CDR3 DNA is TGTGCCAACAGCAACCTCCTAGCGGACAATGAGCAGTTCTTC. Protein product: CANSNLLADNEQFF. The V and J genes are TRBV9 and TRBJ2-1; TRBD2 aligns across 7 bases. This CDR3 has 14 amino acids. CDR1 and CDR2 from the germline V gene are SGDLS and YYNGEE.

The chain recombines TRBV5-1 with TRBJ2-7; 10 bases match TRBD2. With 7 bases clipped from V and 5 bases from J, the junction kept 3 bases outside the gene matches. The CDR3 sequence is 12 residues long. CDR1 is SGHRS, CDR2 YFSETQ, per germline. The CDR3 region is CASRLAGDEQYF. CDR3 nucleotide sequence: TGCGCCAGCCGGCTAGCGGGAGACGAGCAGTACTTC.

The chain employs TRBV2 and TRBJ1-2; tentatively, D is TRBD1 (6 bases). This CDR3 comprises 13 residues. Per germline, CDR1 SNHLY and CDR2 FYNNEI. The V gene lost 1 base and the J gene lost 3 bases, with 6 bases spanning the gap. The CDR3 sequence: CASSEGQDYGYTF. The CDR3 DNA follows: TGTGCCAGCAGTGAAGGACAGGACTATGGCTACACCTTC.

The rearrangement joins TRBV7-3 to TRBJ2-3; TRBD1 aligns across 10 bases. V was pared by 4 bases and J by 4 bases, with 8 bases of the junction left unmatched. The CDR3 extends over 16 amino acids. In germline, CDR1 is SGHTA, CDR2 FQGTGA. The CDR3 spells CASSSRSGQGADTQYF. CDR3 bases: TGTGCCAGCAGCTCGAGATCCGGACAGGGGGCAGATACGCAGTATTTT. Supplemented by reference TRBV7-3 and TRBJ2-3, the full variable domain reads GAGVSQTPSNKVTEKGKYVELRCDPISGHTALYWYRQSLGQGPEFLIYFQGTGAADDSGLPNDRFFAVRPEGSVSTLKIQRTERGDSAVYLCASSSRSGQGADTQYFGPGTRLTVL.

The chain recombines TRBV11-2 with TRBJ2-7, with D hard to call. The length of the CDR3 is 13 residues. V lost 6 bases and J lost 3, with 12 bases in between. Germline V gives CDR1 SGHAT, CDR2 FQNNGV. Written as DNA, the CDR3 is TGTGCCAGCAGGGCGGTGGTGGGCTACGAGCAGTACTTC. Encoded protein: CASRAVVGYEQYF.

In its sample, this clone was seen a few times. The chain combines TRBV5-6 with TRBJ1-1, with D possibly being TRBD1 (6 bases). Germline CDR1 SGHDT, CDR2 YYEEEE. This CDR3 is 16 amino acids long. V was clipped by 0 bases and J by 0 bases, with 12 bases between them. The CDR3, as DNA: TGTGCCAGCAGCTTGGAAGGGACACCCATGAACACTGAAGCTTTCTTT. Protein product: CASSLEGTPMNTEAFF.

The rearrangement uses TRBV9 and TRBJ1-1, with D perhaps matching TRBD1 (6 bases). CDR1 and CDR2 (germline): SGDLS, YYNGEE. The germline V and J ends were trimmed by 3 bases and 4 bases, with 16 bases remaining between them. CDR3 length equals 15 residues. The CDR3, as DNA: TGTGCCAGCAGCGCCCGGGGGGCGGTTGGCACTGAAGCTTTCTTT. Translation: CASSARGAVGTEAFF.

CDR3 sequence reads: CASSTPTGELFF. CDR3 in DNA: TGTGCCAGCAGCACTCCCACCGGGGAGCTGTTTTTT. The V gene is TRBV7-6, the J gene TRBJ2-2; D uncertain. V was trimmed by 5 bases and J by 4 bases, leaving 5 bases between them. Germline values: CDR1 SGHVS, CDR2 FNYEAQ. The CDR3 has 12 amino acids. The full variable domain, completed using reference TRBV7-6 and TRBJ2-2, is GAGVSQSPRYKVTKRGQDVALRCDPISGHVSLYWYRQALGQGPEFLTYFNYEAQQDKSGLPNDRFSAERPEGSISTLTIQRTEQRDSAMYRCASSTPTGELFFGEGSRLTVL.

The sample holds a few counts of this clone. The chain combines TRBV28 with TRBJ1-2; no definite D call. Germline V gives CDR1 MDHEN, CDR2 SYDVKM. This CDR3 spans 11 amino acids. V was pared by 2 bases and J by 10 bases, with 8 bases between. CDR3 DNA: TGTGCCAGCAGTTTAGGACTTCTCTACACCTTC. Protein product: CASSLGLLYTF.

This clone was counted only a few times. The chain couples TRBV10-1 to TRBJ2-7; D is undetermined. Trimming pared 5 bases from V and 5 bases from J, leaving 7 bases between. The CDR3 has 11 residues. Germline values: CDR1 WNHNN, CDR2 SYGVQD (reference sequence). CDR3 coding DNA: TGCGCCAGCAGTTCAGGCCACGAGCAGTACTTC. Its protein is CASSSGHEQYF.

This clone was counted between two and nine times. The rearrangement joins TRBV27 to TRBJ1-1; D unclear. This CDR3 has 14 amino acids. CDR1 is MNHEY, CDR2 SMNVEV, per germline (reference sequence). The V and J ends lost 7 bases and 1 base respectively, with 13 bases between them. The CDR3 reads CASTERSGNTEAFF. For the CDR3, the DNA is TGTGCCAGCACCGAAAGGTCGGGGAACACTGAAGCTTTCTTT.

There are a few counts of this clone. Other DNA sequences in this sample translate to the same CDR3. V and J are TRBV9 and TRBJ2-5, with 7 bases that match TRBD2. J lost 5 bases, V lost 0 bases, and 1 base had no gene match. The germline gives CDR1 SGDLS, CDR2 YYNGEE. CDR3 length: 13 residues. The CDR3 reads CASSVVGGETQYF. DNA for the CDR3: TGTGCCAGCAGCGTAGTCGGGGGGGAGACCCAGTACTTC.